This is a list of T cell receptor beta chains from one sample in a study of blood T cells in healthy people across ages. In TCRdb, the 5' RACE reads were re-called with MiXCR into one record per CDR3 protein. The table lists some 890,000 distinct CDR3 sequences, just under 30% of them singletons. This sample also appeared in a second study, on T cells of mothers and their children.

Material for sequencing was blood. All receptors derive from a woman in her thirties or forties in good health. Both conserved end residues are part of each CDR3. Fields, in order: J gene, V gene, CDR3 protein.

j_gene: TRBJ2-3
v_gene: TRBV5-1
CDR3aa: CANSLAMGGPSTDTQYF

j_gene: TRBJ1-1
v_gene: TRBV12-3/TRBV12-4
CDR3aa: CASSPDRGETMLYSEAFF

j_gene: -
v_gene: TRBV9
CDR3aa: CASSVWDRVNEQYF

j_gene: TRBJ2-1
v_gene: TRBV12-3/TRBV12-4
CDR3aa: CASSLRRSSSYEQFF

j_gene: TRBJ2-7
v_gene: TRBV4-2
CDR3aa: CASSRDPAGGPAYEQYF

j_gene: TRBJ2-7
v_gene: TRBV29-1
CDR3aa: CSVGSDRALYEQYF

j_gene: TRBJ2-3
v_gene: TRBV13
CDR3aa: CASSLTGELDTQYF

j_gene: TRBJ2-3
v_gene: TRBV7-9
CDR3aa: CSSSEGPRGNTDTQYF

j_gene: TRBJ2-5
v_gene: TRBV20-1
CDR3aa: CSARPGHHQETQYF

j_gene: TRBJ1-2
v_gene: TRBV20-1
CDR3aa: CSAAEGRVNYGYTF

j_gene: TRBJ2-1
v_gene: TRBV6-2/TRBV6-3
CDR3aa: CASSYGGTGKNEQFF

j_gene: TRBJ2-7
v_gene: TRBV6-1
CDR3aa: CASSDDRGSYEQYF

j_gene: TRBJ2-3
v_gene: TRBV7-2
CDR3aa: CASSLAQSSTSRGADTQYF

j_gene: TRBJ1-6
v_gene: TRBV6-2/TRBV6-3
CDR3aa: CASSYGQGTLHF

j_gene: TRBJ2-5
v_gene: TRBV20-1
CDR3aa: CSASRRRPETQYF

j_gene: TRBJ2-1
v_gene: TRBV4-3
CDR3aa: CASSLQNRGPSSYSEQFF

j_gene: TRBJ2-1
v_gene: TRBV24-1
CDR3aa: CATSDSSKASGRNEQFF

j_gene: TRBJ1-2
v_gene: TRBV20-1
CDR3aa: CSATGGREYGYTF

j_gene: TRBJ2-2
v_gene: TRBV7-2
CDR3aa: CASSLQGGPGELFF

j_gene: TRBJ1-1
v_gene: TRBV5-1
CDR3aa: CASSSEGRQGPNTEAFF

j_gene: TRBJ2-2
v_gene: TRBV13
CDR3aa: CASSPGLAGGELFF

j_gene: TRBJ2-5
v_gene: TRBV9
CDR3aa: CASSLFGTSGGETQYF

j_gene: TRBJ2-5
v_gene: TRBV28
CDR3aa: CASRGTRGQYF

j_gene: TRBJ2-7
v_gene: TRBV18
CDR3aa: CASSQTTAGSLSYEQYF

j_gene: TRBJ2-7
v_gene: TRBV7-8
CDR3aa: CATSVDEQYF

j_gene: TRBJ1-5
v_gene: TRBV28
CDR3aa: CASSSPQGYQPQHF

j_gene: TRBJ2-7
v_gene: TRBV13
CDR3aa: CASSLEGVSYEQYF

j_gene: TRBJ2-5
v_gene: TRBV7-2
CDR3aa: CVSSLLTVETQYF

j_gene: TRBJ2-3
v_gene: TRBV7-9
CDR3aa: CASSLGQGTSTDTQYF

j_gene: TRBJ2-3
v_gene: TRBV12-3/TRBV12-4
CDR3aa: CASSAFGGRDTQYF

j_gene: TRBJ2-6
v_gene: TRBV28
CDR3aa: CASSLYDLGQANVLTF

j_gene: TRBJ1-2
v_gene: TRBV20-1
CDR3aa: CSARAILWTGDSKIYGYTF

j_gene: TRBJ1-2
v_gene: TRBV20-1
CDR3aa: CSARFGDHGYTF

j_gene: TRBJ2-1
v_gene: TRBV20-1
CDR3aa: CSANRLAGGPYNEQFF

j_gene: TRBJ2-3
v_gene: TRBV29-1
CDR3aa: CSVEGRILAGGTDTQYF

j_gene: TRBJ1-5
v_gene: TRBV7-3
CDR3aa: CASSSKIGGVANRGQTDQPQHF

j_gene: TRBJ2-6
v_gene: TRBV4-1
CDR3aa: CASSQDTGHSGANVLTF

j_gene: TRBJ1-6
v_gene: TRBV4-1
CDR3aa: CASSRDRSGTYSPLHF

j_gene: TRBJ2-1
v_gene: TRBV11-2
CDR3aa: CASSLEEGVSSYNEQFF

j_gene: TRBJ2-3
v_gene: TRBV20-1
CDR3aa: CSARVVRLVESTDTQYF

j_gene: TRBJ2-5
v_gene: TRBV10-3
CDR3aa: CASAGDGETQYF

j_gene: TRBJ2-6
v_gene: TRBV7-2
CDR3aa: CASNPSSGANVLTF

j_gene: TRBJ2-5
v_gene: TRBV7-8
CDR3aa: CASSRLAGAYQETQYF

j_gene: TRBJ1-2
v_gene: TRBV5-5
CDR3aa: CASSLEGGLSVQDGYTF

j_gene: TRBJ2-3
v_gene: TRBV7-2
CDR3aa: CASSLVVGGGPQDTQYF

j_gene: TRBJ2-1
v_gene: TRBV7-9
CDR3aa: CASSLAGLAGAYNEQFF

j_gene: TRBJ2-5
v_gene: TRBV7-9
CDR3aa: CASGARTGQETQYF

j_gene: TRBJ2-5
v_gene: TRBV6-6
CDR3aa: CASSIAGVETQYF

j_gene: TRBJ1-4
v_gene: TRBV7-9
CDR3aa: CASSSGLREKLFF

j_gene: TRBJ1-2
v_gene: TRBV7-9
CDR3aa: CASSRGDPNYGYTF

j_gene: TRBJ2-2
v_gene: TRBV6-5
CDR3aa: CASSYQGGHNTGELFF

j_gene: TRBJ1-4
v_gene: TRBV12-3/TRBV12-4
CDR3aa: CASSLDGTGREKLFF

j_gene: TRBJ2-1
v_gene: TRBV5-6
CDR3aa: CASSLGQGNHNEQFF

j_gene: TRBJ1-4
v_gene: TRBV29-1
CDR3aa: CSVDFSGTNEKPFF

j_gene: TRBJ2-3
v_gene: TRBV7-2
CDR3aa: CASSLVGGPQDAQYF

j_gene: TRBJ2-5
v_gene: TRBV7-2
CDR3aa: CASSSDREQETQYF

j_gene: TRBJ2-3
v_gene: TRBV7-2
CDR3aa: CASSLTGTGSGTDTQYF

j_gene: TRBJ1-2
v_gene: TRBV2
CDR3aa: CASTAEESIYGYTF

j_gene: TRBJ2-7
v_gene: TRBV7-2
CDR3aa: CASSHDQGAYEQYF

j_gene: TRBJ2-7
v_gene: TRBV27
CDR3aa: CASTTLDGVHEQYF